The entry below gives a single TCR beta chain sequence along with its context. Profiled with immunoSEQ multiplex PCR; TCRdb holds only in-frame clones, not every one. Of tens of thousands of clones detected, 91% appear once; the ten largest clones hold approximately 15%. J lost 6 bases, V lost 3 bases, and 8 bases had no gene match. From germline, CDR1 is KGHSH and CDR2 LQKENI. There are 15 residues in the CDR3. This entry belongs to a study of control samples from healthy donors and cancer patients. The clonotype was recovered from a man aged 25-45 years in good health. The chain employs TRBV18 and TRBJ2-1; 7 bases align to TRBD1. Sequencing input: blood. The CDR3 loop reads CASSPLQGSSNEQFF. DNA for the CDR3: TGTGCCAGCTCACCTTTACAGGGGTCAAGCAATGAGCAGTTCTTC.